What follows are 8 T cell receptor beta chains derived from one specimen sequenced in a study of beta chain features in type 1 diabetes. The isolated RNA, all of it, was reverse transcribed, so expressed TCRB transcripts were what got sequenced. Clones were sequenced by immunoSEQ multiplex PCR, and TCRdb holds only the in-frame ones, with some missing. The sample has 400,000 to 450,000 clones; around 13% are singletons. The sequenced sample was naive CD4+ T cells from blood. These receptors all stem from a man aged 25-45 years in good health.

This clone occurred a few times. The V and J genes are TRBV11-2 and TRBJ1-1; D not certain. The CDR3 runs to 15 residues. Trimming pared 0 bases from V and 4 bases from J, leaving 12 bases between. Per the germline V gene, CDR1 is SGHAT and CDR2 is FQNNGV. For the CDR3, the DNA is TGTGCCAGCAGCTTAGACAGAGCTGGTGCCACTGAAGCTTTCTTT. Translation: CASSLDRAGATEAFF.

J is TRBJ2-3 and V is TRBV9; D perhaps matches TRBD1 (5 bases). CDR1 is SGDLS and CDR2 is YYNGEE in the germline V gene. The CDR3 length is 15 residues. Trimming took off 4 bases at V and 2 bases at J, with 14 bases between the two ends. As DNA, the CDR3 is TGTGCCAGCAGCCCCCAGACAGCCCACACAGATACGCAGTATTTT. It is translated as CASSPQTAHTDTQYF.

This clone appeared a few times. The chain carries TRBV7-9 and TRBJ2-7; D ambiguous. In germline, CDR1 is SEHNR, CDR2 FQNEAQ (reference sequence). The CDR3 consists of 14 residues. V lost 0 bases and J 1 base, leaving 7 bases between the germline ends. CDR3 bases: TGTGCCAGCAGCTTAGCTGCCAGTTCCTACGAGCAGTACTTC. Protein product: CASSLAASSYEQYF.

The rearrangement uses TRBV6-1 and TRBJ2-7; D is unresolved. The CDR3 totals 12 residues. V lost 2 bases and J lost 4, with 6 bases in between. Per germline, CDR1 MNHNS and CDR2 SASEGT. The CDR3 is CASSESGYEQYF. In DNA form, the CDR3 reads TGTGCCAGCAGTGAATCCGGATACGAGCAGTACTTC.

This rearrangement joins TRBV2 to TRBJ2-1; D is undetermined. V lost 7 bases and J 1 base, leaving 14 bases between the germline ends. This CDR3 spans 15 amino acids. Germline V CDR1 and CDR2: SNHLY, FYNNEI. The CDR3 bases are TGTGCCAGCACCGAGACCATTCGGTCCTACAATGAGCAGTTCTTC. Protein sequence: CASTETIRSYNEQFF.

This clone was seen more than once but under ten times. This sample also contains other DNA sequences that code for the same CDR3. V and J are TRBV7-9 and TRBJ2-2, with a tentative D call TRBD1 (6 bases). V gave up 5 bases and J gave up 4 bases, with 8 bases separating them. This CDR3 contains 13 residues. Germline V lookup: CDR1 SEHNR, CDR2 FQNEAQ (reference sequence). In DNA, the CDR3 is TGTGCCAGCAGCCGAGGGGGCACCGGGGAGCTGTTTTTT. This sequence encodes CASSRGGTGELFF.

This clone turned up a few times. CDR3: CASSAAGNIYGYTF. The CDR3 DNA reads TGTGCCAGCAGCGCCGCTGGTAATATTTATGGCTACACCTTC. The J gene is TRBJ1-2, the V gene TRBV7-2; no definite D call. The CDR3 runs to 14 residues. Trimming removed 5 bases at V and 5 bases at J, with 15 bases between. Germline lookup yields CDR1 SGHTA and CDR2 FQGNSA. The complete variable domain, with remaining parts taken from reference TRBV7-2 and TRBJ1-2, reads GAGVSQSPSNKVTEKGKDVELRCDPISGHTALYWYRQSLGQGLEFLIYFQGNSAPDKSGLPSDRFSAERTGGSVSTLTIQRTQQEDSAVYLCASSAAGNIYGYTFGSGTRLTVV.

There are a few counts of this clone. The chain links TRBV9 to TRBJ2-5, with D perhaps TRBD2 (5 bases). The CDR3 is made up of 14 amino acids. Trimming cost V 1 base and J 5 bases, with 12 bases left between them. Germline-derived CDR1 and CDR2 are SGDLS and YYNGEE. DNA for the CDR3: TGTGCCAGCAGCGTACAGGTGTCGGGGGAGACCCAGTACTTC. Translated, it gives CASSVQVSGETQYF.